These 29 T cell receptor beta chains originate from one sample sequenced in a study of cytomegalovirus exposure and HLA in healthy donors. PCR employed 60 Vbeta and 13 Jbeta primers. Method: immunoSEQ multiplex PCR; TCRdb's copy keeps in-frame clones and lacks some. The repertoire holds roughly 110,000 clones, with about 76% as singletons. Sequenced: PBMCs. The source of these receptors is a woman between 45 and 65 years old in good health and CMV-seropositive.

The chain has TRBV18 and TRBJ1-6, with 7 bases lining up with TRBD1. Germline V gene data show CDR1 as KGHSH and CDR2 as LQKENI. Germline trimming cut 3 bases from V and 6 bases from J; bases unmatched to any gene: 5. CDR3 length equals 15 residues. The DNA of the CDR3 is TGTGCCAGCTCACCGACCGGGACAGCTAATTCACCCCTCCACTTT. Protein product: CASSPTGTANSPLHF.

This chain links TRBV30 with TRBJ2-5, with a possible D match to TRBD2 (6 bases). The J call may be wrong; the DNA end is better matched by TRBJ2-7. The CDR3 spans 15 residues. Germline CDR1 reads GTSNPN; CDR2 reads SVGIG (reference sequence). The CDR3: CAGGRRGQSSYEQYF. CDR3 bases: TGTGCCGGGGGGAGGAGGGGCCAGAGCTCCTACGAGCAGTACTTC.

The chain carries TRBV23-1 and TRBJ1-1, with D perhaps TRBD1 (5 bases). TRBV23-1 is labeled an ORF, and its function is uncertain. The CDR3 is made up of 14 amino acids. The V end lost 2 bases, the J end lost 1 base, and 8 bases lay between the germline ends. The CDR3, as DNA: TGCGCCAGCAGTCAAACTACAGGGAACACTGAAGCTTTCTTT. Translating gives CASSQTTGNTEAFF.

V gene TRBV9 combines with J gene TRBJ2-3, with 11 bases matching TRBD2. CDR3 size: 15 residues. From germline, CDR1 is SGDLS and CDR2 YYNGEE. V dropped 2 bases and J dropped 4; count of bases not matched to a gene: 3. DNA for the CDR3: TGTGCCAGCAGCGTTAGCGGGGGGGCCGCAGATACGCAGTATTTT. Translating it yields CASSVSGGAADTQYF.

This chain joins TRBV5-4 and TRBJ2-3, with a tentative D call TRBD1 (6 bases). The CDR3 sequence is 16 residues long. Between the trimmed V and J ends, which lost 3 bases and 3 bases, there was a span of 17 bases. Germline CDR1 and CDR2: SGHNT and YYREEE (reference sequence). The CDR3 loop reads CASSYNIQGITDTQYF. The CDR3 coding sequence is TGTGCCAGCAGCTATAATATACAGGGTATAACAGATACGCAGTATTTT.

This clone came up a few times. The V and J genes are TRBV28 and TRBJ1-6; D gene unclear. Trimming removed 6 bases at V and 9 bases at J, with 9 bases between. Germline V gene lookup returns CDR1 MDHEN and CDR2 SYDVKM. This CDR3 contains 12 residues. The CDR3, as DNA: TGTGCCAGCAGCCAACCTATTTCACCCCTCCACTTT. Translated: CASSQPISPLHF.

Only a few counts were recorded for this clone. DNA for the CDR3: TGTGCCAGCAGCTCACTAGCGGGGGTTAGGGCAGATACGCAGTATTTT. Its protein is CASSSLAGVRADTQYF. The chain recombines TRBV7-3 with TRBJ2-3, with TRBD2 matching over 11 bases. Germline V gene lookup returns CDR1 SGHTA and CDR2 FQGTGA. V lost 4 bases to trimming and J lost 4 bases; unmatched junction nucleotides: 7. The CDR3 consists of 16 residues.

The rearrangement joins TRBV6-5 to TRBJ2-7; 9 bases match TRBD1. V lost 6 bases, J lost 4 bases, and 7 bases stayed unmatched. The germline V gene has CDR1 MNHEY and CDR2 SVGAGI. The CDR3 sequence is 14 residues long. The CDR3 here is CASRLRDRVYEQYF. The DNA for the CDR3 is TGTGCCAGCAGGCTCCGGGACAGGGTGTACGAGCAGTACTTC.

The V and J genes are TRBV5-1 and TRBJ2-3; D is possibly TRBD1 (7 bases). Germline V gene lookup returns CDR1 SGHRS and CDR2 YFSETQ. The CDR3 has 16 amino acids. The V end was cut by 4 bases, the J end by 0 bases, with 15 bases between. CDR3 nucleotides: TGCGCCAGCAGCAGATTAGGAGGGGGCAGCACAGATACGCAGTATTTT. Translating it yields CASSRLGGGSTDTQYF.

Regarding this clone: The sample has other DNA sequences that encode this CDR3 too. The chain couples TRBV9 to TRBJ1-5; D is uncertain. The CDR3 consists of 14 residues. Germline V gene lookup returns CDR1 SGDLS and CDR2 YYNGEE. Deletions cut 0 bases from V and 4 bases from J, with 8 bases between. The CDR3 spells CASSVGGGNQPQHF. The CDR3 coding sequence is TGTGCCAGCAGCGTAGGAGGCGGGAATCAGCCCCAGCATTTT.

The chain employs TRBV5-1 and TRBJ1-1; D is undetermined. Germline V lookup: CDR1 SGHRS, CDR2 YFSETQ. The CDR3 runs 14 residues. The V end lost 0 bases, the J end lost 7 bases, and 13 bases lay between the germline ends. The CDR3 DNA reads TGCGCCAGCAGCTTGGCCCCCGGAGGTAGTGAAGCTTTCTTT. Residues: CASSLAPGGSEAFF.

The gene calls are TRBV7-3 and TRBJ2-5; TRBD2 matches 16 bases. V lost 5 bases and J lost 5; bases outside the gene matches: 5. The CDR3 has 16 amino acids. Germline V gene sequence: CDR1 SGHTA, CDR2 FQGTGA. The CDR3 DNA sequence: TGTGCCAGCAGCAGCGGGACTAGCGGGGGGGCTGAGACCCAGTACTTC. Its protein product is CASSSGTSGGAETQYF.

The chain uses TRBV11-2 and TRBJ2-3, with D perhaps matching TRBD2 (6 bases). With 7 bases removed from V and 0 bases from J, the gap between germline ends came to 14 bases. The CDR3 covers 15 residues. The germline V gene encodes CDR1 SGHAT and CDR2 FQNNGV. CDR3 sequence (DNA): TGTGCCAGCACTACGCGGGGACTGAGCACAGATACGCAGTATTTT. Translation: CASTTRGLSTDTQYF.

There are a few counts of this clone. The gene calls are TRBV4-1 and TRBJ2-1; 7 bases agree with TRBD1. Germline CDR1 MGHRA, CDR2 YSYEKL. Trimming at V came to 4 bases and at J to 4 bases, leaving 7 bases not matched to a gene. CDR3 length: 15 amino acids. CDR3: CASSPIKTGYNEQFF. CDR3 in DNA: TGCGCCAGCAGCCCCATAAAGACAGGGTACAATGAGCAGTTCTTC.

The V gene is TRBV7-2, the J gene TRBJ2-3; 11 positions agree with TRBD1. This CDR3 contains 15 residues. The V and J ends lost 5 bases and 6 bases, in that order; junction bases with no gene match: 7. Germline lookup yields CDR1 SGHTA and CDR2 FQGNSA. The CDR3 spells CASSDGTGGVDTQYF. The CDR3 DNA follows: TGTGCCAGCAGCGACGGGACAGGGGGTGTGGATACGCAGTATTTT.

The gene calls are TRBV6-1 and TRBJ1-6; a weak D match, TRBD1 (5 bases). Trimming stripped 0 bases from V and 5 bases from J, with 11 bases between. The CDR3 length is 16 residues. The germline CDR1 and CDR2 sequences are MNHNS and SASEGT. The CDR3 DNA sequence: TGTGCCAGCAGTGAAGCGCGGGGCCCCCATAATTCACCCCTCCACTTT. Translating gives CASSEARGPHNSPLHF.

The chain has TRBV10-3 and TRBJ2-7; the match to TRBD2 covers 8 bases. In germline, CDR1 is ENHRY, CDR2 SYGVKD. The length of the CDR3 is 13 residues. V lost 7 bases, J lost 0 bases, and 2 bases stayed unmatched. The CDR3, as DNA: TGTGCCATCACGGGGGGGGGCTCCTACGAGCAGTACTTC. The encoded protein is CAITGGGSYEQYF.

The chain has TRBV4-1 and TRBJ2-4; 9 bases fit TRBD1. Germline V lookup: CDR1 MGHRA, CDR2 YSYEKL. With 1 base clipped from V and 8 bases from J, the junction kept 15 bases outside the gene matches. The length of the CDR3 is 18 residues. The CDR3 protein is CASSQVWQTGGKRDIQYF. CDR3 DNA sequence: TGCGCCAGCAGCCAAGTCTGGCAGACAGGGGGTAAGAGGGACATTCAGTACTTC.

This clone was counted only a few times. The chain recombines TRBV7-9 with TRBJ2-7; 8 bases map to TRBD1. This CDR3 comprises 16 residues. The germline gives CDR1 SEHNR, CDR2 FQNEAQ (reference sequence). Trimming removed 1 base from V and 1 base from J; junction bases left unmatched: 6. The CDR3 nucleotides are TGTGCCAGCAGCTTAGTACGTACAGGGGGATCCTACGAGCAGTACTTC. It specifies CASSLVRTGGSYEQYF.

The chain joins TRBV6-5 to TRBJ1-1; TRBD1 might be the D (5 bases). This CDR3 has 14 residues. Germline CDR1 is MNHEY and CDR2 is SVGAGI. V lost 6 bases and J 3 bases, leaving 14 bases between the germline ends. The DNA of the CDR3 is TGTGCCAGCAGCTCCTTGGGGGGAGACACTGAAGCTTTCTTT. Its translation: CASSSLGGDTEAFF.

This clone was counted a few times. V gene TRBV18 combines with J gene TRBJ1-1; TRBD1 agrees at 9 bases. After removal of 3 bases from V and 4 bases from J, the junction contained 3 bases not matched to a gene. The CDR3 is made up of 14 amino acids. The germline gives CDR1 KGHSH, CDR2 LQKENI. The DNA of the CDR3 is TGTGCCAGCTCACCCGGACAGGGGAGCACTGAAGCTTTCTTT. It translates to CASSPGQGSTEAFF.

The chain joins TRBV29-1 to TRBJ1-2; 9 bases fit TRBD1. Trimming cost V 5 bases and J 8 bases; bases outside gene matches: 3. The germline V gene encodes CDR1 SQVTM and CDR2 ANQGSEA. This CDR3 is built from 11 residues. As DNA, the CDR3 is TGCAGCGTTACAGGGGGCGCAGGCTACACCTTC. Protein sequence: CSVTGGAGYTF.

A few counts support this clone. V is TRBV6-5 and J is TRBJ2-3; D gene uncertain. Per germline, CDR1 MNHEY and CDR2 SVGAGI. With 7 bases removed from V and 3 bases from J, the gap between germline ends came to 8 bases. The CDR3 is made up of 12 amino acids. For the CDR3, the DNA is TGTGCCAGCACCACGGGTACAGATACGCAGTATTTT. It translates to CASTTGTDTQYF.

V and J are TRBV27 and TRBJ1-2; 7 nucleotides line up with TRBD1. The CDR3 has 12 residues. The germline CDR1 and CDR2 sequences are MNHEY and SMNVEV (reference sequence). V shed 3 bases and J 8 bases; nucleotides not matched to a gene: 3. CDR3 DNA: TGTGCCAGCAGTTTTAGACAGGGCGGCTACACCTTC. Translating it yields CASSFRQGGYTF.

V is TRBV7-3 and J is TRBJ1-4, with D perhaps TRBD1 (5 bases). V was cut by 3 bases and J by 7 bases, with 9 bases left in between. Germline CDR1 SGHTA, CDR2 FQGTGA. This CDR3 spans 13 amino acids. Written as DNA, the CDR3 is TGTGCCAGCAGCTTGGTGGGGGGTGAAAAACTGTTTTTT. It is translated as CASSLVGGEKLFF.

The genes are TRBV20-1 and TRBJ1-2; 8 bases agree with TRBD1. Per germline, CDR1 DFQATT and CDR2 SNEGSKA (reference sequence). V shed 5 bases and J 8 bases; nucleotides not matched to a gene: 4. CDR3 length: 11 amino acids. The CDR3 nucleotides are TGCAGTGCTGGACAGGGAGGCGGCTACACCTTC. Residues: CSAGQGGGYTF.

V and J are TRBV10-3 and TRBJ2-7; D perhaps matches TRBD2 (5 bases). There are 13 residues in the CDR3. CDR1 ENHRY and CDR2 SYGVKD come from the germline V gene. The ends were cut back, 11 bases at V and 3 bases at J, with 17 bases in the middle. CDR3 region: CASKRTEGYEQYF. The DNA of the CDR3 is TGTGCCTCCAAGAGGACCGAGGGCTACGAGCAGTACTTC.

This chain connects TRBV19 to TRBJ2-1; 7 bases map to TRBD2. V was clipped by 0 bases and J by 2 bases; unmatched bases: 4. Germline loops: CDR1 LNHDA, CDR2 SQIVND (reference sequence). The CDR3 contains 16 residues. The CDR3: CASSIDGGGTYNEQFF. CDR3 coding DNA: TGTGCCAGTAGTATAGATGGCGGGGGAACCTACAATGAGCAGTTCTTC.

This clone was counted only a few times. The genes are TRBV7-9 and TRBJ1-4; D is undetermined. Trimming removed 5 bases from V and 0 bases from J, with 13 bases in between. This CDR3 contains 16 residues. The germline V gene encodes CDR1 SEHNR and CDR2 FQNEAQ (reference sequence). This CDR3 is CASSHLGRATNEKLFF. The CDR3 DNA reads TGTGCCAGCAGCCATCTCGGTCGTGCAACTAATGAAAAACTGTTTTTT. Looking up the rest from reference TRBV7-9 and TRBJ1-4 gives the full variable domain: DTGVSQNPRHKITKRGQNVTFRCDPISEHNRLYWYRQTLGQGPEFLTYFQNEAQLEKSRLLSDRFSAERPKGSFSTLEIQRTEQGDSAMYLCASSHLGRATNEKLFFGSGTQLSVL.